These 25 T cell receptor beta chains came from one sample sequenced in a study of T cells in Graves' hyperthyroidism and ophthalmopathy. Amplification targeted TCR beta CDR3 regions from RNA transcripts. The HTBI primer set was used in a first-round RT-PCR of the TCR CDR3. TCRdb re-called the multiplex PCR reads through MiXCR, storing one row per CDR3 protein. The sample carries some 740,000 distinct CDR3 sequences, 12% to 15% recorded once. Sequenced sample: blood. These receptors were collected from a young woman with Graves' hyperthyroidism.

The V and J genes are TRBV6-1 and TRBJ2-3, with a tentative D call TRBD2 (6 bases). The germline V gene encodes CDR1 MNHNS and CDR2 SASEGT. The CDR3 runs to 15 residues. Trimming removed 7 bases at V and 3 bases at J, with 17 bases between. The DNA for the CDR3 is TGTGCCAGCATCCACTGGGGGGATCGGACAGATACGCAGTATTTT. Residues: CASIHWGDRTDTQYF.

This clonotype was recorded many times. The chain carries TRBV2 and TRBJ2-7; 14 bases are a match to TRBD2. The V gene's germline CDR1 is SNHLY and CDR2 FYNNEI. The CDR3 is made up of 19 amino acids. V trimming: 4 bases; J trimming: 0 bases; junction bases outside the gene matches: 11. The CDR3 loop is CASSAAGLAGGLLSYEQYF. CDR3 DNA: TGTGCCAGCAGTGCTGCAGGACTAGCGGGAGGACTACTCTCCTACGAGCAGTACTTC.

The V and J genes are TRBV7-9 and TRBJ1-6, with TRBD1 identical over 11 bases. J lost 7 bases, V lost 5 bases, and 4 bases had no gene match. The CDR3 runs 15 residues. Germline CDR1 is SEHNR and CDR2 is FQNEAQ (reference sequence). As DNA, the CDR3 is TGTGCCAGCAGCCCCCGGGACAGGGGGAATTCACCCCTCCACTTT. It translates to CASSPRDRGNSPLHF.

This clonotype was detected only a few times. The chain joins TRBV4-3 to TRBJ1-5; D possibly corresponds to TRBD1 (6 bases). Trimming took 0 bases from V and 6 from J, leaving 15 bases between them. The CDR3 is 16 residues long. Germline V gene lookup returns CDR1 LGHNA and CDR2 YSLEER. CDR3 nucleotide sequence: TGCGCCAGCAGCCAAGATCCCTTTACAGGGCGTCAGCCCCAGCATTTT. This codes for CASSQDPFTGRQPQHF.

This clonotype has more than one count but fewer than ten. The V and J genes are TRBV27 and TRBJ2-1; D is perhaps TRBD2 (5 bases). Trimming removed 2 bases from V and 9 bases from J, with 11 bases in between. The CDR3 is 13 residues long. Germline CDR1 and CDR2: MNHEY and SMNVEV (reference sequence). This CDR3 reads CASSLRGFSEQFF. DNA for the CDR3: TGTGCCAGCAGTTTACGGGGTTTCAGTGAGCAGTTCTTC.

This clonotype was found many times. As DNA, the CDR3 is TGTGCCAGCAGCCGGGACAGGCACTCCTACGAGCAGTACTTC. Its protein product is CASSRDRHSYEQYF. This chain joins TRBV3-1 and TRBJ2-7; 8 bases align to TRBD1. The length of the CDR3 is 14 residues. From germline, CDR1 is LGHDT and CDR2 YNNKEL (reference sequence). The V segment lost 4 bases and the J segment 0 bases; nucleotides outside the gene matches: 2.

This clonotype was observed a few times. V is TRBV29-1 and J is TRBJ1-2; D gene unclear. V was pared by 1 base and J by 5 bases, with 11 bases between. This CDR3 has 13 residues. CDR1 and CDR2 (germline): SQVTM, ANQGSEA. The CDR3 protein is CSVEGGQEYGYTF. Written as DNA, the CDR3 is TGCAGCGTTGAAGGCGGGCAGGAGTATGGCTACACCTTC.

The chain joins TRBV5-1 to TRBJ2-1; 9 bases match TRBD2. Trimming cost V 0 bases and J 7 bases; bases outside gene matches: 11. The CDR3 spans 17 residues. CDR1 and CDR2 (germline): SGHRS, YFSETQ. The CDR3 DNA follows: TGCGCCAGCAGCTTGGGCGGGAGGGGCCCCCGTTGGAATGAGCAGTTCTTC. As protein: CASSLGGRGPRWNEQFF.

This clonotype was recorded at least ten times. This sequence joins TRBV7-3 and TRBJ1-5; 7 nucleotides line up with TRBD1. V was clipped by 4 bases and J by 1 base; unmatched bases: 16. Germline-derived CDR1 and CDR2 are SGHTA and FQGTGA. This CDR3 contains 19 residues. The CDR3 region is CASSCDRVGRRESNQPQHF. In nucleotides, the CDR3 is TGTGCCAGCAGCTGTGACAGGGTAGGAAGGAGGGAGAGCAATCAGCCCCAGCATTTT.

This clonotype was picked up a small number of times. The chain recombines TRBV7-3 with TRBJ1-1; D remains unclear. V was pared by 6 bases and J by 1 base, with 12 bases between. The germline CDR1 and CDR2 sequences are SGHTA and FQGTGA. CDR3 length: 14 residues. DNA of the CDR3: TGTGCCAGCAGTAACGGACCCCGGAACACTGAAGCTTTCTTT. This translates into CASSNGPRNTEAFF.

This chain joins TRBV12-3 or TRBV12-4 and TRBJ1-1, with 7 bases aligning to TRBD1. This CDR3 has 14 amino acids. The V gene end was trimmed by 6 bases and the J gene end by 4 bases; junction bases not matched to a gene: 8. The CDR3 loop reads CASSRTGRGTEAFF. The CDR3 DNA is TGTGCCAGCAGCCGGACAGGAAGGGGCACTGAAGCTTTCTTT.

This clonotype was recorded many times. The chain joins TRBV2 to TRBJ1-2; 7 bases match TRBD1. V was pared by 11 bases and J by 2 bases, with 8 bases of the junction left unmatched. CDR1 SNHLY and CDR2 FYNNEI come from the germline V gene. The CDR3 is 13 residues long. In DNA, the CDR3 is TGTGCCGGGGGACAGAGAAACAACTATGGCTACACCTTC. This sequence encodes CAGGQRNNYGYTF.

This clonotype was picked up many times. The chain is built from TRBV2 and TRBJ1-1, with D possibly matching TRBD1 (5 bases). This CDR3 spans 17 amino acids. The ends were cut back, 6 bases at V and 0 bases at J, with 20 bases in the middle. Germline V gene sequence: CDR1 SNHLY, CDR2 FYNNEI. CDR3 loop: CASRERGWGVMNTEAFF. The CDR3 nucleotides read TGTGCCAGCAGAGAAAGGGGCTGGGGGGTCATGAACACTGAAGCTTTCTTT. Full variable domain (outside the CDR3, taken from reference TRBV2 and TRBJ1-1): EPEVTQTPSHQVTQMGQEVILRCVPISNHLYFYWYRQILGQKVEFLVSFYNNEISEKSEIFDDQFSVERPDGSNFTLKIRSTKLEDSAMYFCASRERGWGVMNTEAFFGQGTRLTVV.

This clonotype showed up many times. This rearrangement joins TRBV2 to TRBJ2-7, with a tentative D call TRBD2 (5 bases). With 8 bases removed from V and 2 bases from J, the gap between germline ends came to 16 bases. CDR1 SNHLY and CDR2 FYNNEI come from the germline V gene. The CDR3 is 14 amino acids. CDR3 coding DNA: TGTGCCAGCCTTTCCTTAGAGGGTACCTACGAGCAGTACTTC. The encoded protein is CASLSLEGTYEQYF.

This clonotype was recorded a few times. The CDR3 region is CASSLWGGAYPYEQYF. For the CDR3, the DNA is TGTGCCAGCTCCCTATGGGGGGGGGCCTACCCCTACGAGCAGTACTTC. The V and J genes are TRBV9 and TRBJ2-7; TRBD2 is a possible D gene (7 bases). Germline assignment: CDR1 SGDLS and CDR2 YYNGEE. Deletions cut 7 bases from V and 2 bases from J, with 22 bases between. There are 16 residues in the CDR3.

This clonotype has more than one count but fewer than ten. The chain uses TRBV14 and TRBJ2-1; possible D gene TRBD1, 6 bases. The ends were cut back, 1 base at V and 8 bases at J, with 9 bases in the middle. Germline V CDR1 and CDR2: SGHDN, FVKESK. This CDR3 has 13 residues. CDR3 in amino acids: CASSQVRTDEQFF. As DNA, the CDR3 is TGTGCCAGCAGCCAAGTCCGGACAGATGAGCAGTTCTTC.

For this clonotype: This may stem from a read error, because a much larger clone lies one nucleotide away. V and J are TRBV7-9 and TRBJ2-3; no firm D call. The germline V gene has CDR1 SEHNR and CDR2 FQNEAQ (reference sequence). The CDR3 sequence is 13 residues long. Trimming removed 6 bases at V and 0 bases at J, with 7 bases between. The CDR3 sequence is CASRDGSTDTQYF. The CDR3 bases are TGTGCCAGCAGAGACGGAAGCACAGATACGCAGTATTTT.

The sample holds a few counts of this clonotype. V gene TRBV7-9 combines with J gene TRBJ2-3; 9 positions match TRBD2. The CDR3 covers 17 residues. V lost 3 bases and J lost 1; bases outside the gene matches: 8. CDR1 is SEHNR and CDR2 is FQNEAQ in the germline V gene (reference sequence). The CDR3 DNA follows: TGTGCCAGCAGCTTGACCGGACTAGCGCTCCGCACAGATACGCAGTATTTT. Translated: CASSLTGLALRTDTQYF.

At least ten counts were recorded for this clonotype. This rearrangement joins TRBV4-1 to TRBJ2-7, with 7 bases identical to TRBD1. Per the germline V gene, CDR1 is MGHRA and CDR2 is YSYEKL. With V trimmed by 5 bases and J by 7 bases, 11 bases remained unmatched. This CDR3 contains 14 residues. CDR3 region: CASSDRVVGEEQYF. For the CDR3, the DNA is TGCGCCAGCAGCGACAGGGTAGTAGGTGAAGAGCAGTACTTC.

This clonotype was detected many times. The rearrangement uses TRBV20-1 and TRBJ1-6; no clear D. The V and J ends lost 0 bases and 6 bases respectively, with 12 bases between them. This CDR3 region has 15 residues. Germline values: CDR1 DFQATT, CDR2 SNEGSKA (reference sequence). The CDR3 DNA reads TGCAGTGCTAGAGATTCAGGCGGGTTTAATTCACCCCTCCACTTT. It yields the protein CSARDSGGFNSPLHF.

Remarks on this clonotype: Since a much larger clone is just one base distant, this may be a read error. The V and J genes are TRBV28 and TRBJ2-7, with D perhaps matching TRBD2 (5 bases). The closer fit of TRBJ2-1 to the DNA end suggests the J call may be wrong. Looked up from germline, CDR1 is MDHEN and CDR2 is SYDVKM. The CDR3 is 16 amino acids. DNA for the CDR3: TGTGCCAGCAGTGCGGCGAGGTGGGGAGAAACCTACGAGCAGTTCTTC. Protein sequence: CASSAARWGETYEQFF.

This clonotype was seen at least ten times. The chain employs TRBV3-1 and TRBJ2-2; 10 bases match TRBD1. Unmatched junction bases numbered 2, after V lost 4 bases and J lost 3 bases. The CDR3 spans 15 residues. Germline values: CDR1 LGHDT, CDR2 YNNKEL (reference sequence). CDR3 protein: CASSRGQGYTGELFF. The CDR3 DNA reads TGTGCCAGCAGCCGGGGACAGGGGTACACCGGGGAGCTGTTTTTT.

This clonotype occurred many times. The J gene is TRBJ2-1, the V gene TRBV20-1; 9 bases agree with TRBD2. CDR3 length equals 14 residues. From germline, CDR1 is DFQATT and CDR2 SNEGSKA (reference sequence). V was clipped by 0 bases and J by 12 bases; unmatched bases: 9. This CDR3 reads CSARDQPAAGGQFF. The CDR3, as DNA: TGCAGTGCTAGAGATCAGCCCGCAGCGGGAGGGCAGTTCTTC.

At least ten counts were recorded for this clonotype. CDR3 residues: CASSEGASNQPQHF. The CDR3 DNA is TGTGCCAGCAGTGAAGGTGCTAGCAATCAGCCCCAGCATTTT. The chain recombines TRBV2 with TRBJ1-5; D is uncertain. Trimming cost V 1 base and J 0 bases, with 4 bases left between them. This CDR3 is 14 amino acids long. Germline loops: CDR1 SNHLY, CDR2 FYNNEI. The entire variable domain, with the rest obtained from reference TRBV2 and TRBJ1-5, is as follows: EPEVTQTPSHQVTQMGQEVILRCVPISNHLYFYWYRQILGQKVEFLVSFYNNEISEKSEIFDDQFSVERPDGSNFTLKIRSTKLEDSAMYFCASSEGASNQPQHFGDGTRLSIL.

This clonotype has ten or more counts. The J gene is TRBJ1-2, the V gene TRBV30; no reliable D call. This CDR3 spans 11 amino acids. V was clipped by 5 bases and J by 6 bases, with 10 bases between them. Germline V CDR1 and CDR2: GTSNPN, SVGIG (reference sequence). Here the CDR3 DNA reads TGTGCCTGGGGCCCACGGGATGGCTACACCTTC. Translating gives CAWGPRDGYTF.